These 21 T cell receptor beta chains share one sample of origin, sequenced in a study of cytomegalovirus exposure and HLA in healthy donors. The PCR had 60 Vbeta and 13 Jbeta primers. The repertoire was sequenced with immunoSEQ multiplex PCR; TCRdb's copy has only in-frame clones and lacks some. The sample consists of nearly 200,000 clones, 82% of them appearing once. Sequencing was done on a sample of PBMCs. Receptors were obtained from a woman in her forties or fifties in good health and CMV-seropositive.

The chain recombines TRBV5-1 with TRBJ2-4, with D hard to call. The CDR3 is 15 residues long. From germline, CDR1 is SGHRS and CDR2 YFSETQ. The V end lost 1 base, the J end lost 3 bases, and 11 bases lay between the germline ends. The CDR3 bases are TGCGCCAGCAGCTTGAAAAACGGAGACAAAAACATTCAGTACTTC. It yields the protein CASSLKNGDKNIQYF.

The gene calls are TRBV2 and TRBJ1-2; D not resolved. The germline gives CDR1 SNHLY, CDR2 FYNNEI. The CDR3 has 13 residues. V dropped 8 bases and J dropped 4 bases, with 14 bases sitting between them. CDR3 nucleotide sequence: TGTGCCAGCGGCCCTCTGCCCTCCTATGGCTACACCTTC. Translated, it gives CASGPLPSYGYTF.

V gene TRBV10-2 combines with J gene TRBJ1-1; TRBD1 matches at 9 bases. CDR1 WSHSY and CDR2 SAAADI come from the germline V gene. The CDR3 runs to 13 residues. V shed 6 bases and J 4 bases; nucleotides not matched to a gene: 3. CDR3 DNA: TGCGCCAGCAGGGGACAGGGAGGCACTGAAGCTTTCTTT. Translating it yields CASRGQGGTEAFF.

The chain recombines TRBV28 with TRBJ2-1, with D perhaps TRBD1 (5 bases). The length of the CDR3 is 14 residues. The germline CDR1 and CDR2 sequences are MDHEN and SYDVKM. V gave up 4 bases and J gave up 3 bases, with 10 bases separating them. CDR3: CASSSGQGYNEQFF. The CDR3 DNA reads TGTGCCAGCAGTTCCGGCCAGGGCTACAATGAGCAGTTCTTC.

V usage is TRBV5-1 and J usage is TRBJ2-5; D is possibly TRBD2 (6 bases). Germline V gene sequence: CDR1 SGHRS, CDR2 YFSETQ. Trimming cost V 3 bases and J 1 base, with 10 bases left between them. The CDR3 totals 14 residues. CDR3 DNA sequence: TGCGCCAGCAGCTCGGGACTCCTCCAAGAGACCCAGTACTTC. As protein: CASSSGLLQETQYF.

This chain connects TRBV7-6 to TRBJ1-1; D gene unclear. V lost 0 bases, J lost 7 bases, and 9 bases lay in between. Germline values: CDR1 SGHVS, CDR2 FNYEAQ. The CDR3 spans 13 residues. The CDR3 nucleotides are TGTGCCAGCAGCTTAGCCCCGTTTTATGAAGCTTTCTTT. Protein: CASSLAPFYEAFF.

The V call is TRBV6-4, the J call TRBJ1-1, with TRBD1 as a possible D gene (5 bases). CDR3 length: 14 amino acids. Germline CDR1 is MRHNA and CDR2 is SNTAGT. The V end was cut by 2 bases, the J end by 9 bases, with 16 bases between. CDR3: CASSDGAGGSQAFF. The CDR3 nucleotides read TGTGCCAGCAGTGACGGCGCGGGGGGATCTCAAGCTTTCTTT.

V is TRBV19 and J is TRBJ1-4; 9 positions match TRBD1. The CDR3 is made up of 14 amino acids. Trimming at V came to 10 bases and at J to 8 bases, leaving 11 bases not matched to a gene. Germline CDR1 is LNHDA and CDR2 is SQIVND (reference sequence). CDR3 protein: CATDPGQGLEKLFF. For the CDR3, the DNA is TGTGCCACGGACCCGGGACAGGGTTTAGAAAAACTGTTTTTT. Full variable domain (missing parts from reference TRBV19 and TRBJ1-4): DGGITQSPKYLFRKEGQNVTLSCEQNLNHDAMYWYRQDPGQGLRLIYYSQIVNDFQKGDIAEGYSVSREKKESFPLTVTSAQKNPTAFYLCATDPGQGLEKLFFGSGTQLSVL.

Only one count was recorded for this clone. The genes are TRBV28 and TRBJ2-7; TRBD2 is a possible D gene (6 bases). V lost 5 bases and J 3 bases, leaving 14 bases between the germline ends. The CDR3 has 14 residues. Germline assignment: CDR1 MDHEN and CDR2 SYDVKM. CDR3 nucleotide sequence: TGTGCCAGCAGTCCTGGGACTCGAAACTACGAGCAGTACTTC. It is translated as CASSPGTRNYEQYF.

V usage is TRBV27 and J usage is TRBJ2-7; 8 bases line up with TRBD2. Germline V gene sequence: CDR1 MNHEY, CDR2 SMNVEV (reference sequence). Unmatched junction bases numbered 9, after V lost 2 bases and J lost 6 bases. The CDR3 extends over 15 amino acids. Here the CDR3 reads CASSLQGREGIEQYF. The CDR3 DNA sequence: TGTGCCAGCAGTTTACAGGGTCGGGAGGGCATCGAGCAGTACTTC.

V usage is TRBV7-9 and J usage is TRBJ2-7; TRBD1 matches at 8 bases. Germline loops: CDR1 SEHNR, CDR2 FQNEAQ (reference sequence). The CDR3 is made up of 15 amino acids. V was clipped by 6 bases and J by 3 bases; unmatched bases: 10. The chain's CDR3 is CASRRLGQGNYEQYF. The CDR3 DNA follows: TGTGCCAGCAGGCGTTTAGGACAGGGTAACTACGAGCAGTACTTC.

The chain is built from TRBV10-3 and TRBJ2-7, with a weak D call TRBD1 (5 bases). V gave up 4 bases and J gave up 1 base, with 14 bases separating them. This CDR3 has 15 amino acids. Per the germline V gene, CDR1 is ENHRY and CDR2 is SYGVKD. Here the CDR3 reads CAISAAGLNSYEQYF. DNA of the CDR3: TGTGCCATCAGTGCGGCAGGGTTGAATTCCTACGAGCAGTACTTC.

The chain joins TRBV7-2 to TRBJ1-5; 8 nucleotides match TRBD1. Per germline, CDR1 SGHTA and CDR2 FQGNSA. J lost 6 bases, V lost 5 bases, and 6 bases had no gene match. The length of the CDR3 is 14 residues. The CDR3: CASSPWTGSQPQHF. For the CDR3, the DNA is TGTGCCAGCAGCCCCTGGACAGGGAGTCAGCCCCAGCATTTT.

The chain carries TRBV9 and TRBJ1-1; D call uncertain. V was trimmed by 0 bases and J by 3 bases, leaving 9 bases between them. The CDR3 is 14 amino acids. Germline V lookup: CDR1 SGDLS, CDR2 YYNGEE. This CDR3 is CASSVGPEDTEAFF. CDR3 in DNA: TGTGCCAGCAGCGTAGGGCCCGAGGACACTGAAGCTTTCTTT.

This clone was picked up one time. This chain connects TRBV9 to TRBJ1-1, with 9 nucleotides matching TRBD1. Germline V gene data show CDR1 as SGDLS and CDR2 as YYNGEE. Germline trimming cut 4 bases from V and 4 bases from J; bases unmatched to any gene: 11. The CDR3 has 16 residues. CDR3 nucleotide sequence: TGTGCCAGCAGCCCGGTGACAGGGGGAGAAGGCACTGAAGCTTTCTTT. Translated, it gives CASSPVTGGEGTEAFF.

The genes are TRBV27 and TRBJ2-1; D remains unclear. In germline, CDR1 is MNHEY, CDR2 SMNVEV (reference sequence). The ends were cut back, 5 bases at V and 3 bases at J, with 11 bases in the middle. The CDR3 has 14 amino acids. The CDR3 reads CASSPPVRYNEQFF. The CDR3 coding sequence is TGTGCCAGCAGTCCCCCTGTCCGCTACAATGAGCAGTTCTTC.

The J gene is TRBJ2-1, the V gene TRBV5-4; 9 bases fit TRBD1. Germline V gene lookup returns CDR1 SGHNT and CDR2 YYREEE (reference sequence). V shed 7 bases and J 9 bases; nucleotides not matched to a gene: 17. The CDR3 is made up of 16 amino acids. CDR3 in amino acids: CASALPGTGSKGEQFF. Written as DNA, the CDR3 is TGTGCCAGCGCCCTCCCCGGGACAGGGAGTAAGGGTGAGCAGTTCTTC.

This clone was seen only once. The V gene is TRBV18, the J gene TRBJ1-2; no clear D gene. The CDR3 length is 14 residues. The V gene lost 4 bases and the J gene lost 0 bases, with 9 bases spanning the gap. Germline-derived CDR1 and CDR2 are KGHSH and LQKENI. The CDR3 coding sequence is TGTGCCAGCTCACAGGAGGATTCTAACTATGGCTACACCTTC. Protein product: CASSQEDSNYGYTF.

The CDR3 sequence is CASSLVLQGEQETQYF. The DNA of the CDR3 is TGTGCCAGCAGCTTAGTATTACAGGGGGAACAAGAGACCCAGTACTTC. V gene TRBV7-8 combines with J gene TRBJ2-5; 8 bases are shared with TRBD1. The germline V gene encodes CDR1 SGHVS and CDR2 FQNEAQ. The CDR3 has 16 residues. With 1 base clipped from V and 2 bases from J, the junction kept 6 bases outside the gene matches.

CDR3 in amino acids: CASSLEAASTEAFF. The CDR3 nucleotides read TGCGCCAGCAGCTTGGAGGCGGCTTCCACTGAAGCTTTCTTT. The genes are TRBV5-1 and TRBJ1-1; D not certain. The CDR3 is 14 residues long. Germline CDR1 is SGHRS and CDR2 is YFSETQ. Trimming left V 0 bases short and J 4 bases short, with 10 bases between. Combining the CDR3 with reference TRBV5-1 and TRBJ1-1 gives the whole variable domain KAGVTQTPRYLIKTRGQQVTLSCSPISGHRSVSWYQQTPGQGLQFLFEYFSETQRNKGNFPGRFSGRQFSNSRSEMNVSTLELGDSALYLCASSLEAASTEAFFGQGTRLTVV.

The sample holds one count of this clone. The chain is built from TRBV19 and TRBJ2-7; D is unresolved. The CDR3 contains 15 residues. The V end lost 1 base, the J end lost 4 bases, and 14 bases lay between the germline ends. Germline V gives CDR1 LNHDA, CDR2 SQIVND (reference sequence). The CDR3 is CASSIAAGNSYEQYF. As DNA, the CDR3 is TGTGCCAGTAGTATAGCGGCAGGTAACTCTTACGAGCAGTACTTC.